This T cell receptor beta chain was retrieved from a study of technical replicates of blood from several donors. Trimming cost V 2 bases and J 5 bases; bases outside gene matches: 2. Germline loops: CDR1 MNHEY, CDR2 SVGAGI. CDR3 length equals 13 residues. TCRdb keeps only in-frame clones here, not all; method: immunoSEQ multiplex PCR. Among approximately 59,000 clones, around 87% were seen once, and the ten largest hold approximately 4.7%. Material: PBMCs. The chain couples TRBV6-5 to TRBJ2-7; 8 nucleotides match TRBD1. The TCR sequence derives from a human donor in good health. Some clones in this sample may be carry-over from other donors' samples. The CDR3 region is CASSYGQGNEQYF. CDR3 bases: TGTGCCAGCAGTTACGGACAGGGCAACGAGCAGTACTTC.